These T cell receptor beta chains were read from a single sample in a study of T cell responses to AZD1222 COVID-19 vaccine. Sequenced by immunoSEQ multiplex PCR; TCRdb stores in-frame clones only, minus some. Of around 150,000 clones listed, roughly 90% are singletons. Sequencing used peripheral blood, obtained 28 days after the second AZD1222 dose. The receptors stem from an adult who received the AZD1222 COVID-19 vaccine. The CDR3 runs from the conserved cysteine through the conserved F or W. Each record gives: clone size, V gene, J gene, D gene, CDR3 protein, CDR3 DNA. A D gene is named only where the DNA matches it firmly. Clone size is stated in some rows and not others, as once, few, many or a class when expanded.

abundance: -
v_gene: TRBV28
j_gene: TRBJ1-3
d_gene: -
CDR3aa: CASSFMGSGNTIYF
CDR3nt: TGTGCCAGCAGTTTTATGGGCTCTGGAAACACCATATATTTT

abundance: -
v_gene: TRBV20-1
j_gene: TRBJ2-5
d_gene: -
CDR3aa: CSAPGETQYF
CDR3nt: TGCAGTGCTCCAGGTGAGACCCAGTACTTC

abundance: -
v_gene: TRBV28
j_gene: TRBJ1-2
d_gene: -
CDR3aa: CASSEGGQAESNGYTF
CDR3nt: TGTGCCAGCAGTGAAGGGGGACAAGCTGAGTCGAATGGCTACACCTTC

abundance: many
v_gene: TRBV21-1
j_gene: TRBJ1-1
d_gene: -
CDR3aa: CASSKSATGSNTEAFF
CDR3nt: TGTGCCAGCAGCAAATCGGCCACAGGGTCGAACACTGAAGCTTTCTTT

abundance: few
v_gene: TRBV2
j_gene: TRBJ2-1
d_gene: -
CDR3aa: CASSGERTSYNEQFF
CDR3nt: TGTGCCAGCAGTGGGGAGCGGACCTCCTACAATGAGCAGTTCTTC

abundance: once
v_gene: TRBV18
j_gene: TRBJ1-3
d_gene: -
CDR3aa: CASSLGRGTGNTIYF
CDR3nt: TGTGCCAGCTCACTCGGCAGGGGTACTGGAAACACCATATATTTT

abundance: once
v_gene: TRBV19
j_gene: TRBJ2-3
d_gene: -
CDR3aa: CASDAGPTDTQYF
CDR3nt: TGTGCCAGCGACGCGGGCCCCACAGATACGCAGTATTTT

abundance: -
v_gene: TRBV5-1
j_gene: TRBJ1-2
d_gene: TRBD1
CDR3aa: CASSLGDRDLYGYTF
CDR3nt: TGCGCCAGCAGCTTGGGGGACAGGGATCTATATGGCTACACCTTC

abundance: -
v_gene: TRBV12-3/TRBV12-4
j_gene: TRBJ1-1
d_gene: -
CDR3aa: CASSLVGGEAFF
CDR3nt: TGTGCCAGCAGTTTAGTAGGGGGTGAAGCTTTCTTT

abundance: -
v_gene: TRBV2
j_gene: TRBJ1-2
d_gene: -
CDR3aa: CASSERAGKYGYTF
CDR3nt: TGTGCCAGCAGTGAAAGGGCAGGGAAATATGGCTACACCTTC

abundance: -
v_gene: TRBV10-1
j_gene: TRBJ1-5
d_gene: -
CDR3aa: CASSETLQPQHF
CDR3nt: TGCGCCAGCAGTGAGACCCTTCAGCCCCAGCATTTT

abundance: -
v_gene: TRBV30
j_gene: TRBJ2-7
d_gene: -
CDR3aa: CAWSVAPEWMYF
CDR3nt: TGTGCCTGGAGTGTAGCCCCTGAGTGGATGTACTTC

abundance: -
v_gene: TRBV28
j_gene: TRBJ1-4
d_gene: -
CDR3aa: CASRRRGLGAANEKLFF
CDR3nt: TGTGCCAGCAGGCGTCGCGGGCTGGGGGCAGCTAATGAAAAACTGTTTTTT

abundance: -
v_gene: TRBV28
j_gene: TRBJ2-7
d_gene: -
CDR3aa: CASSTGTGSHEQYF
CDR3nt: TGTGCCAGCAGCACAGGCACAGGGTCCCACGAGCAGTACTTC

abundance: -
v_gene: TRBV6-5
j_gene: TRBJ1-1
d_gene: -
CDR3aa: CASSSPPAEAFF
CDR3nt: TGTGCCAGCAGTTCCCCCCCAGCTGAAGCTTTCTTT

abundance: -
v_gene: TRBV9
j_gene: TRBJ2-7
d_gene: TRBD2
CDR3aa: CASSVGSGVSYYEQYF
CDR3nt: TGTGCCAGCAGCGTTGGCAGCGGGGTTTCCTACTACGAGCAGTACTTC

abundance: -
v_gene: TRBV19
j_gene: TRBJ1-1
d_gene: -
CDR3aa: CASSDQGLPNTEAFF
CDR3nt: TGTGCCAGTAGTGACCAGGGGCTGCCGAACACTGAAGCTTTCTTT

abundance: -
v_gene: TRBV30
j_gene: TRBJ1-1
d_gene: TRBD1
CDR3aa: CAWRGTGGSPNTEAFF
CDR3nt: TGTGCCTGGAGGGGGACAGGGGGATCCCCTAACACTGAAGCTTTCTTT